The sequence of this T cell receptor (beta chain) was determined in a study of T cells after yellow fever vaccination. Whole-study findings and limits: Contaminants from the bulk population, in the form of abundant clonotypes, could be found in FACS-sorted repertoires.

The CDR3 loop spans 15 amino acids. Trimming left V 1 base short and J 0 bases short, with 6 bases between. The germline CDR1 and CDR2 sequences are SGHDN and FVKESK. This clonotype was detected a few times. The antigen remains unidentified. Template switching with 5'RACE generated the TCR cDNA and added a universal primer site and UMIs. TCRdb itself ran the 5' RACE reads through MiXCR, one entry per CDR3 protein. Among 100,000 to 150,000 distinct CDR3 sequences, about 8.2% were seen once, and the ten largest hold about two fifths. This sequence joins TRBV14 and TRBJ1-4; D remains ambiguous. The material sequenced was CD8+ T cells sorted from PBMCs, taken on the day of the yellow fever booster vaccination. This TCR derives from a man aged 18 to 29 who received the YFV17D yellow fever vaccine. DNA of the CDR3: TGTGCCAGCAGCCAAGTAGAAACAACTAATGAAAAACTGTTTTTT. Translating it yields CASSQVETTNEKLFF.